A single count supports the clone carrying this T cell receptor (beta chain). Its antigen is as yet unknown. This CDR3 is 16 amino acids long. Per the germline V gene, CDR1 is SEHNR and CDR2 is FQNEAQ (reference sequence). V was clipped by 4 bases and J by 6 bases; unmatched bases: 7. This entry is derived from a study of cytomegalovirus exposure and HLA in healthy donors. Study-level points and caveats: Donors belonging to an Asian-associated ancestry cluster reportedly showed fewer N-insertions in productive TCRs than the approximately 640-donor mean, according to what a later analysis found.

PCR used 60 Vbeta primers and 13 Jbeta primers. Under the authors' procedure: Unique TCR beta chains numbered 80 million to 95 million in a later analysis, with around 11 million shared. Produced via immunoSEQ multiplex PCR; TCRdb's table is partial and in-frame only. V and J calls plus clone size are reproduced from that table; the DNA served to infer D and trimming. Of 85,000 to 130,000 clones in the sample, over 60% were seen once. The sample taken for sequencing was PBMCs. The chain has TRBV7-9 and TRBJ2-2, with 11 bases identical to TRBD1. The source is a woman aged 45-59 years in good health and CMV-seropositive. DNA for the CDR3: TGTGCCAGCAGCTCGTCCGGGACAGGGGGAGCCGGGGAGCTGTTTTTT. It is translated as CASSSSGTGGAGELFF.